The T cell receptor (beta chain) described here comes from a study of T cell responses to AZD1222 COVID-19 vaccine. Whole-study context: Second doses that came at about 4 or about 12 weeks were put together.

Using immunoSEQ multiplex PCR, the repertoire was profiled, and TCRdb retains in-frame clones only, with some absent. Of 150,000 to 200,000 clones in the sample, almost 95% are singletons; the top ten hold roughly 8.4%. Trimming left V 2 bases short and J 9 bases short, with 20 bases between. Germline V gene sequence: CDR1 SGHVS, CDR2 FQNEAQ. This CDR3 is built from 16 residues. This rearrangement joins TRBV7-8 to TRBJ2-1; weak D call: TRBD2 (6 bases). This sequence was found in an adult in good health. Sequencing was performed on peripheral blood, taken on day 0 of AZD1222 vaccination. The CDR3 nucleotides read TGTGCCAGCAGCTTACTCGGCGGGATATCTAACTTTGAGCAGTTCTTC. Its translation: CASSLLGGISNFEQFF.